This TCR beta chain was observed in a study of T cell responses to AZD1222 COVID-19 vaccine. Profiling relied on immunoSEQ multiplex PCR, and the TCRdb table lists in-frame clones only, not all of them. The sample records around 120,000 clones, roughly 91% being singletons. Germline trimming cut 0 bases from V and 8 bases from J; bases unmatched to any gene: 6. Germline assignment: CDR1 LGHNA and CDR2 YSLEER. The CDR3 is made up of 15 amino acids. This TCR came from an adult who received the AZD1222 COVID-19 vaccine. Here the sequenced sample was peripheral blood, taken 28 days after the second AZD1222 dose. The chain joins TRBV4-3 to TRBJ2-4; 8 nucleotides line up with TRBD2. Here the CDR3 DNA reads TGCGCCAGCAGCCAAGATGGGACTAGGGGGGACATTCAGTACTTC. Its protein is CASSQDGTRGDIQYF.